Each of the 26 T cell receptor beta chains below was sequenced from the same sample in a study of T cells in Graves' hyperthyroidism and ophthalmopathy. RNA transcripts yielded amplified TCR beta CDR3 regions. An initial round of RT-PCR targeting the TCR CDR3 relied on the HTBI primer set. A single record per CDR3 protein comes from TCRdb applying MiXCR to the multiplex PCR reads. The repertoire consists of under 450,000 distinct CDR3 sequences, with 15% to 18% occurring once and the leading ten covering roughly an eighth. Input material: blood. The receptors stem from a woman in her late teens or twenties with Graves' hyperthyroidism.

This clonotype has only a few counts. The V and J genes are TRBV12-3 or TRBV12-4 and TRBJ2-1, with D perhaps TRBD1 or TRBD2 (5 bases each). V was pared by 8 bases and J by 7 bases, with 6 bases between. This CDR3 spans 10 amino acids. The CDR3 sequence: CASGTNEQFF. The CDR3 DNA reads TGTGCCAGCGGGACGAATGAGCAGTTCTTC.

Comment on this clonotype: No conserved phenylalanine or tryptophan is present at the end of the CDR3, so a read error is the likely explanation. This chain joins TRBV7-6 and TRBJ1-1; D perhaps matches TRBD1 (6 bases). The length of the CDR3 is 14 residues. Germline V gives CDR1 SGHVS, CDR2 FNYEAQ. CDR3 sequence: CASSLAPGDTEAFL. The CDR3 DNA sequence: TGCGCCAGCAGCTTAGCGCCAGGGGACACTGAAGCTTTCCTT.

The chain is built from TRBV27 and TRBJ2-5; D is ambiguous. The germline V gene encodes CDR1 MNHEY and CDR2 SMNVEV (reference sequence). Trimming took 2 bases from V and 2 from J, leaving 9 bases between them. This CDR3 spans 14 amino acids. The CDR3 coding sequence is TGTGCCAGCAGTTTAAGGGCACCTCAAGAGACCCAGTACTTC. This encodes CASSLRAPQETQYF.

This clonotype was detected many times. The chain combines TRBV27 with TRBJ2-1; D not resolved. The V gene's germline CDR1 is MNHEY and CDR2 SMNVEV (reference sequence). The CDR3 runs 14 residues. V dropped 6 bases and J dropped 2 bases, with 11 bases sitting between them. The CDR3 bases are TGTGCCAGCAGCAGCATCAACCCCTACAATGAGCAGTTCTTC. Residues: CASSSINPYNEQFF.

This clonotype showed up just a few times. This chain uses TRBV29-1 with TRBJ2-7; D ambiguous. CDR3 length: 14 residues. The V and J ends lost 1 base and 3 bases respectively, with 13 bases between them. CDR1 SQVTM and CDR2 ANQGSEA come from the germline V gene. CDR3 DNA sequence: TGCAGCGTTGAAGTGGTTGAAGGGAACTACGAGCAGTACTTC. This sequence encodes CSVEVVEGNYEQYF.

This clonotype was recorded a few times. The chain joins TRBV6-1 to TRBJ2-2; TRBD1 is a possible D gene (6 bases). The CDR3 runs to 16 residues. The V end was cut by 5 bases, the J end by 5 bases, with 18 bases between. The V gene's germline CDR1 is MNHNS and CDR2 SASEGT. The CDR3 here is CASSTRWTDATGELFF. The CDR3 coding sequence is TGTGCCAGCAGTACCCGCTGGACAGATGCGACCGGGGAGCTGTTTTTT.

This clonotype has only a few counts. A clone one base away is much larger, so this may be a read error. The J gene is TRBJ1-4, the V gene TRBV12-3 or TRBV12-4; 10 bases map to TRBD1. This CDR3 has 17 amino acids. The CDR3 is CAISWGTGVMANEKLFF. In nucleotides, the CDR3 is TGTGCCATCAGTTGGGGGACAGGGGTAATGGCTAATGAAAAACTGTTTTTT.

CDR3 sequence: CASRPGTGTSGRVFF. The CDR3 nucleotides are TGCGCCAGCAGACCCGGGACAGGGACTAGCGGGAGGGTGTTCTTC. V usage is TRBV5-1 and J usage is TRBJ2-1, with 16 bases fitting TRBD2. Germline CDR1 is SGHRS and CDR2 is YFSETQ. CDR3 length: 15 residues. Losses at the gene ends were 5 bases for V and 15 bases for J; bases not matched to a gene: 11.

DNA of the CDR3: TGTGCCAGCAGCCTAGGGGAAGCACGGTTCTTC. Translation gives CASSLGEARFF. The gene calls are TRBV12-3 or TRBV12-4 and TRBJ2-1, with TRBD1 as a possible D gene (5 bases). This CDR3 comprises 11 residues. V was trimmed by 6 bases and J by 15 bases, leaving 15 bases between them.

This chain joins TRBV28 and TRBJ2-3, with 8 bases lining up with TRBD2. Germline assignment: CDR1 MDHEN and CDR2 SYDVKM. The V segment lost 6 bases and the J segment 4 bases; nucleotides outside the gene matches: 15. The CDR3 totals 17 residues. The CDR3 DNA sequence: TGTGCCAGCAGCCCAAACGTCGGGGGGGTACGGGCAGATACGCAGTATTTT. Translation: CASSPNVGGVRADTQYF.

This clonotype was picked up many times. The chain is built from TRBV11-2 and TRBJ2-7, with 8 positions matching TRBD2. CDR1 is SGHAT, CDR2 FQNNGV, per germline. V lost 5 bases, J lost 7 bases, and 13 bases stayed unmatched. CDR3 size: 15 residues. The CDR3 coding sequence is TGTGCCAGCAGCCATACCCCACTAGCGGTGGAGGAGCAGTACTTC. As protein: CASSHTPLAVEEQYF. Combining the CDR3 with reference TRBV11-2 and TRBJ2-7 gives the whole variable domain EAGVAQSPRYKIIEKRQSVAFWCNPISGHATLYWYQQILGQGPKLLIQFQNNGVVDDSQLPKDRFSAERLKGVDSTLKIQPAKLEDSAVYLCASSHTPLAVEEQYFGPGTRLTVT.

CDR3 loop: CASSQGSSGRTYNEQFF. The CDR3 DNA follows: TGTGCCAGCAGCCAAGGCTCCAGCGGGAGAACCTACAATGAGCAGTTCTTC. The chain has TRBV3-1 and TRBJ2-1, with TRBD2 matching 8 bases. CDR1 and CDR2 from the germline V gene are LGHDT and YNNKEL (reference sequence). Trimming cost V 1 base and J 2 bases; bases outside gene matches: 7. This CDR3 has 17 residues.

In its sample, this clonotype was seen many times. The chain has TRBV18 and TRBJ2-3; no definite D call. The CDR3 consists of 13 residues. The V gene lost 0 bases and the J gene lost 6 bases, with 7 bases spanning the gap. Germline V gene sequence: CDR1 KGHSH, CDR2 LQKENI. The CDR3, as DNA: TGTGCCAGCTCACCACCGTCTGGGGATACGCAGTATTTT. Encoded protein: CASSPPSGDTQYF.

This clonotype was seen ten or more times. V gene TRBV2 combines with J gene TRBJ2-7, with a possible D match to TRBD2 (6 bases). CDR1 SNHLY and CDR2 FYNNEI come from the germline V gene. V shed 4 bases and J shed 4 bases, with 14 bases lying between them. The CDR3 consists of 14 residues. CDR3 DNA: TGTGCCAGCAGTGGGCTAGGGGAGGTTTACGAGCAGTACTTC. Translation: CASSGLGEVYEQYF.

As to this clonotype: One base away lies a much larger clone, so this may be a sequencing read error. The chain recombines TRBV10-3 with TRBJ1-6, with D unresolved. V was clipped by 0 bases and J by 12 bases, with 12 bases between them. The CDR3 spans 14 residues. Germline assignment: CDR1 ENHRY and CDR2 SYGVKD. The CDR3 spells CAISESTMSLPLHF. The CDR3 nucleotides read TGTGCCATCAGTGAGTCGACGATGAGTTTACCCCTCCACTTT.

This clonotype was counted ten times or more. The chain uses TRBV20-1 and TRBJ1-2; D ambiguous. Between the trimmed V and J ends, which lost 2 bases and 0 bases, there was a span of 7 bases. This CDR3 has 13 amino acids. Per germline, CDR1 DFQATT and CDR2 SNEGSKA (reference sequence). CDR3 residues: CSARRLPNYGYTF. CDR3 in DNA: TGCAGTGCTAGAAGACTTCCTAACTATGGCTACACCTTC.

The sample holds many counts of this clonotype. The CDR3 DNA is TGTGCCAGCAGTTTATCGGGCCGGGAGACCCAGTACTTC. The encoded protein is CASSLSGRETQYF. This chain connects TRBV28 to TRBJ2-5; D not certain. Germline V gene sequence: CDR1 MDHEN, CDR2 SYDVKM. The CDR3 is 13 residues long. V lost 1 base and J lost 5, with 8 bases in between.

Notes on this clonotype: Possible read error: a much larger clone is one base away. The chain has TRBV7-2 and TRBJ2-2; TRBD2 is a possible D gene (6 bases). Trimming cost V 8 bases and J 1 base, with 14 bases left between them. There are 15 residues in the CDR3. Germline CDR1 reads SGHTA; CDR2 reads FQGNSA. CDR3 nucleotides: TGTGCCAGCGGGAGGAGGGGAGGGAACACCGGGGAGCTGTTTTTT. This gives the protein CASGRRGGNTGELFF.

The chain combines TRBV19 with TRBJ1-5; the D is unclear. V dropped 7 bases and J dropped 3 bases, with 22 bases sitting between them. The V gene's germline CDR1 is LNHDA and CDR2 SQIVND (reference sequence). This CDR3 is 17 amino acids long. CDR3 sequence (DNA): TGTGCCAGTACCCCCCCTAGAGGGTTGGACTTCAATCAGCCCCAGCATTTT. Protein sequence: CASTPPRGLDFNQPQHF.

CDR3 residues: CATSGVRGASYNEQFF. The CDR3 nucleotides read TGTGCCACCAGTGGGGTGCGGGGGGCCTCCTACAATGAGCAGTTCTTC. This sequence joins TRBV24-1 and TRBJ2-1; 8 nucleotides align to TRBD2. CDR3 length: 16 residues. Germline V gene sequence: CDR1 KGHDR, CDR2 SFDVKD. Trimming removed 5 bases from V and 0 bases from J; junction bases left unmatched: 5.

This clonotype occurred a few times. The CDR3 DNA reads TGTGCCAGCATTCGGGACAGGGGGAATTATCAGCCCCAGCATTTT. Amino acid sequence: CASIRDRGNYQPQHF. This rearrangement joins TRBV6-1 to TRBJ1-5; 11 nucleotides agree with TRBD1. Germline values: CDR1 MNHNS, CDR2 SASEGT. The V segment lost 7 bases and the J segment 5 bases; nucleotides outside the gene matches: 7. The CDR3 has 15 residues.

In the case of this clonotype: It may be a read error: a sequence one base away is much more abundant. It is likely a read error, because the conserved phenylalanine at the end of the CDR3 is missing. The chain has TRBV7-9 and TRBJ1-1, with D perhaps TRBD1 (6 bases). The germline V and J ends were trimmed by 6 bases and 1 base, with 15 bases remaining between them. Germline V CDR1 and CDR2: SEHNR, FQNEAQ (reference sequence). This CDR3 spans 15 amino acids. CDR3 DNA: TGTGCCAGCAGTCCCAGCGGGGGGCGGAACACTGAAGCTTTCTCT. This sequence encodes CASSPSGGRNTEAFS.

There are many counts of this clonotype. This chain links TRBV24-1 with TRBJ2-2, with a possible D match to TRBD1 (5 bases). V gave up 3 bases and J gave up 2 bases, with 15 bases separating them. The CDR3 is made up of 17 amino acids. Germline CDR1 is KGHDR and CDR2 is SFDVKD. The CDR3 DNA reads TGTGCCACCAGTGATCCCATGACAGTATTCAACACCGGGGAGCTGTTTTTT. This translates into CATSDPMTVFNTGELFF.

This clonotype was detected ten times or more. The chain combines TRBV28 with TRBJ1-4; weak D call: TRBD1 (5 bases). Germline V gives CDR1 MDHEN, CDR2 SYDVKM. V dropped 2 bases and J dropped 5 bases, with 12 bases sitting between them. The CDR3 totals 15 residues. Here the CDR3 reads CASSLRGKENEKLFF. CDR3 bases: TGTGCCAGCAGTTTACGGGGGAAAGAGAATGAAAAACTGTTTTTT.

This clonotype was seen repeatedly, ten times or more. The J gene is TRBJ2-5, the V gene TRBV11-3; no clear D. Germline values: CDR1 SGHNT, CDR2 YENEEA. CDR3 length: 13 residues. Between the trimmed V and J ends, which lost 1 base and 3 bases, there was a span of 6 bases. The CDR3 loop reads CASSLGEEETQYF. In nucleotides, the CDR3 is TGTGCCAGCAGCTTAGGGGAAGAAGAGACCCAGTACTTC. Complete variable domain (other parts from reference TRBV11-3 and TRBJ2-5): EAGVVQSPRYKIIEKKQPVAFWCNPISGHNTLYWYLQNLGQGPELLIRYENEEAVDDSQLPKDRFSAERLKGVDSTLKIQPAELGDSAVYLCASSLGEEETQYFGPGTRLLVL.

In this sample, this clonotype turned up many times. CDR3 DNA sequence: TGTGCCAGTAGTATTCGGGACGCCGTGAACACTGAAGCTTTCTTT. It translates to CASSIRDAVNTEAFF. The J gene is TRBJ1-1, the V gene TRBV19; TRBD1 is a possible D gene (5 bases). The germline CDR1 and CDR2 sequences are LNHDA and SQIVND (reference sequence). The V gene lost 3 bases and the J gene lost 0 bases, with 11 bases spanning the gap. CDR3 size: 15 residues.